This TCR beta chain was sequenced in a study of graft-versus-host responses after intestinal transplantation. Clones were read by immunoSEQ multiplex PCR, and TCRdb kept only the in-frame ones, dropping some. The repertoire holds 80,000 to 100,000 clones, with less than 95% as singletons. On this clone: Its target is not known.

Germline V CDR1 and CDR2: SEHNR, FQNEAQ (reference sequence). The CDR3 runs 17 residues. V shed 4 bases, J shed 0 bases, and the junction held 8 bases outside the gene matches. Sequences were derived from unstimulated CD8+ T cells sorted from spleen or lymph node cells, sampled before transplant. The origin of this receptor is a human donor who was the organ donor for an intestinal transplant. The chain carries TRBV7-9 and TRBJ2-1; TRBD2 aligns across 8 bases. The CDR3 DNA is TGTGCCAGCAGCTGGGATATAGCGGGGACCTCCTACAATGAGCAGTTCTTC. Translating gives CASSWDIAGTSYNEQFF.